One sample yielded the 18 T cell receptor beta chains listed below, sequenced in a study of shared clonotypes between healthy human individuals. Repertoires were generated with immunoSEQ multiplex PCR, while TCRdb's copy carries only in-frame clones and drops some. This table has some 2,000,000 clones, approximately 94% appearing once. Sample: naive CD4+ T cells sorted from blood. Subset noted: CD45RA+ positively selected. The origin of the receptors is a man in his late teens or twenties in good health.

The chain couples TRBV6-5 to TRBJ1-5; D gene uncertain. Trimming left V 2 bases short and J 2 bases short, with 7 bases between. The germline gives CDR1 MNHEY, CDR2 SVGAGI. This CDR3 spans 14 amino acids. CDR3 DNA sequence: TGTGCCAGCAGTTACGACGGCCGCAATCAGCCCCAGCATTTT. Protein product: CASSYDGRNQPQHF.

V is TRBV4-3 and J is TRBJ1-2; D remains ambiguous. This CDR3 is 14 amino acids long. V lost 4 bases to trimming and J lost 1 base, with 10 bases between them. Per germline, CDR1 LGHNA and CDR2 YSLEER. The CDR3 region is CASSPGGVNYGYTF. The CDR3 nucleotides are TGCGCCAGCAGCCCGGGCGGGGTTAACTATGGCTACACCTTC.

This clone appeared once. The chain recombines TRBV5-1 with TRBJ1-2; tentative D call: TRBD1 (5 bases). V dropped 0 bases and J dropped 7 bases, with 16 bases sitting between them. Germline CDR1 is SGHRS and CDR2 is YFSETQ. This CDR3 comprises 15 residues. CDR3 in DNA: TGCGCCAGCAGCTTGGATATCTCAGGGAGTCGTGGCTACACCTTC. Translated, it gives CASSLDISGSRGYTF.

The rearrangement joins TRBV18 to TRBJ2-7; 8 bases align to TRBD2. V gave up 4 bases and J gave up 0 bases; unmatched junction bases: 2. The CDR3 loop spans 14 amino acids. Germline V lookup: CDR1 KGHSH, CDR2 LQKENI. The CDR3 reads CASSLAGFSYEQYF. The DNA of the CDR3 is TGTGCCAGCTCACTAGCGGGATTCTCCTACGAGCAGTACTTC. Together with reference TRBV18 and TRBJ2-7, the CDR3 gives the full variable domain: NAGVMQNPRHLVRRRGQEARLRCSPMKGHSHVYWYRQLPEEGLKFMVYLQKENIIDESGMPKERFSAEFPKEGPSILRIQQVVRGDSAAYFCASSLAGFSYEQYFGPGTRLTVT.

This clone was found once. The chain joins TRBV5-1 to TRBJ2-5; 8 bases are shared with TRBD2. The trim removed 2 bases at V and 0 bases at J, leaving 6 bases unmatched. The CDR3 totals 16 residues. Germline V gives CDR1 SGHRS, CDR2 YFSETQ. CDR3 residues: CASSFGSGDYQETQYF. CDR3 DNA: TGCGCCAGCAGCTTTGGTAGCGGGGACTACCAAGAGACCCAGTACTTC.

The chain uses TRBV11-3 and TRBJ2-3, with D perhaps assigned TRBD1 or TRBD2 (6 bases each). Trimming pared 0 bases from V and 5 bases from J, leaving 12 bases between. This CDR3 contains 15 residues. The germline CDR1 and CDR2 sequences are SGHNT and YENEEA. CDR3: CASSLDGGLRDTQYF. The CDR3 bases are TGTGCCAGCAGCTTAGATGGGGGGCTTAGAGATACGCAGTATTTT. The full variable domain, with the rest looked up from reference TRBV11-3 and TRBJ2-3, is EAGVVQSPRYKIIEKKQPVAFWCNPISGHNTLYWYLQNLGQGPELLIRYENEEAVDDSQLPKDRFSAERLKGVDSTLKIQPAELGDSAVYLCASSLDGGLRDTQYFGPGTRLTVL.

CDR3 nucleotides: TGCGCCAGCAGCGGGACACCAAGCTCCTACAATGAGCAGTTCTTC. It specifies CASSGTPSSYNEQFF. This chain joins TRBV5-1 and TRBJ2-1; maybe TRBD1 (6 bases). The CDR3 has 15 amino acids. Trimming removed 4 bases at V and 0 bases at J, with 11 bases between. Looked up from germline, CDR1 is SGHRS and CDR2 is YFSETQ.

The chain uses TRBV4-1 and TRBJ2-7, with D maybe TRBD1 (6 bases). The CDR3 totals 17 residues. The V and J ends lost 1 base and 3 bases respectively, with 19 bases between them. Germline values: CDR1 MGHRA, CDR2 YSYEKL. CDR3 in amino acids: CASSQGTEGWTNYEQYF. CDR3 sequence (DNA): TGCGCCAGCAGCCAAGGGACAGAAGGTTGGACCAACTACGAGCAGTACTTC.

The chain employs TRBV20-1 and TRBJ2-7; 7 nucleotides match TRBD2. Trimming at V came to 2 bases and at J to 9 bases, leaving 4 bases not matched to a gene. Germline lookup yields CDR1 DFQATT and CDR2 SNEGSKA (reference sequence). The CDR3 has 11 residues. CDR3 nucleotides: TGCAGTGCTAGACTTTCGGGGGGGCAGTACTTC. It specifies CSARLSGGQYF.

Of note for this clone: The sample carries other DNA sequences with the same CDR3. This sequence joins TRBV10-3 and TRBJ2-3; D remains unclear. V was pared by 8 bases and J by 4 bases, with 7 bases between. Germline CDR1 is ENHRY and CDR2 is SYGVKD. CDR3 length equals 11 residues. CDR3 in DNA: TGTGCCATCTCAGGCTCAGATACGCAGTATTTT. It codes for CAISGSDTQYF.

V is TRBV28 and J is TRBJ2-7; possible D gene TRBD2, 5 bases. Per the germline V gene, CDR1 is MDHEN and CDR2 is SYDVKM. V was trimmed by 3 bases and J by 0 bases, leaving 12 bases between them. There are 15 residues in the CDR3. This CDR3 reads CASSFGGSYSYEQYF. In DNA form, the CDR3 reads TGTGCCAGCAGTTTCGGCGGGTCCTACTCCTACGAGCAGTACTTC.

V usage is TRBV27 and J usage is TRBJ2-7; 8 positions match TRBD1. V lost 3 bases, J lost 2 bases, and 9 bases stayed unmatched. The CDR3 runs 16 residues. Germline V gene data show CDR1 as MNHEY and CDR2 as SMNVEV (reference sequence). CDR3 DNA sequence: TGTGCCAGCAGTTTCCAGTGGACAGGGATACCCTACGAGCAGTACTTC. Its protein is CASSFQWTGIPYEQYF.

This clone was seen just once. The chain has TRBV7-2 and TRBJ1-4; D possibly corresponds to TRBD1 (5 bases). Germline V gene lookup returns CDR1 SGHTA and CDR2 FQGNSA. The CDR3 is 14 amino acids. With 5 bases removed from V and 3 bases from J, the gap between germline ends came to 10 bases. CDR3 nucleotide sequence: TGTGCCAGCAGCCGGGGGGTGGCTAATGAAAAACTGTTTTTT. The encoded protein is CASSRGVANEKLFF.

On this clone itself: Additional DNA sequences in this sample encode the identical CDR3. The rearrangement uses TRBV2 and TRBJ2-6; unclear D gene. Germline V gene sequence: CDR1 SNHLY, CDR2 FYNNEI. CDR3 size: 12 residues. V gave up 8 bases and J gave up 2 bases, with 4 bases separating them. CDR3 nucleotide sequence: TGTGCCAGCTCACCTGGGGCCAACGTCCTGACTTTC. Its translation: CASSPGANVLTF.

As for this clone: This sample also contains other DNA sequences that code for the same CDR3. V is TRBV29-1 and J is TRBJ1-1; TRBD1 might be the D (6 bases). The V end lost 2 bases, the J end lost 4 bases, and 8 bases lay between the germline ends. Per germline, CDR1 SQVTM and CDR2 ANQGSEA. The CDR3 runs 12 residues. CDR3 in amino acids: CSVERGGTEAFF. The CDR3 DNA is TGCAGCGTTGAAAGGGGGGGCACTGAAGCTTTCTTT.

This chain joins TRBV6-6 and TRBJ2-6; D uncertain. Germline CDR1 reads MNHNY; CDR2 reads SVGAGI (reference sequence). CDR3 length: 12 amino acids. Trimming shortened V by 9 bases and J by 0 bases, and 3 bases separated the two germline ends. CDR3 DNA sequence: TGTGCCAGTACCTCTGGGGCCAACGTCCTGACTTTC. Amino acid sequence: CASTSGANVLTF.

The CDR3 region is CASSEVLGSSGNTIYF. Here the CDR3 DNA reads TGTGCCAGCAGTGAAGTTCTGGGCAGCTCTGGAAACACCATATATTTT. The J gene is TRBJ1-3, the V gene TRBV2; D is uncertain. The germline V gene has CDR1 SNHLY and CDR2 FYNNEI. Trimming cost V 1 base and J 0 bases, with 10 bases left between them. This CDR3 has 16 amino acids. Supplemented by reference TRBV2 and TRBJ1-3, the full variable domain reads EPEVTQTPSHQVTQMGQEVILRCVPISNHLYFYWYRQILGQKVEFLVSFYNNEISEKSEIFDDQFSVERPDGSNFTLKIRSTKLEDSAMYFCASSEVLGSSGNTIYFGEGSWLTVV.

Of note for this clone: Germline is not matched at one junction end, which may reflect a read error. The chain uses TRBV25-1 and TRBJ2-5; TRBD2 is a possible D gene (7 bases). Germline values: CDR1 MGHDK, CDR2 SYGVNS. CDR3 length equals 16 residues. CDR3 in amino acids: CASTELGRGPQETQYF. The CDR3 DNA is TGTGCCAGCACTGAACTAGGGCGGGGGCCTCAAGAGACCCAGTACTTC.